These 17 T cell receptor beta chains came from one sample sequenced in a study of blood T cell repertoires in COVID-19. The table came from immunoSEQ multiplex PCR; TCRdb's copy has only in-frame clones and leaves some out. The table records 200,000 or so clones, around 82% of them present only once. Input material: peripheral blood. Receptors were obtained from a woman between 65 and 79 years old with acute or convalescent COVID-19.

This sequence joins TRBV19 and TRBJ2-4, with TRBD1 as a possible D gene (6 bases). Germline V gives CDR1 LNHDA, CDR2 SQIVND (reference sequence). The CDR3 spans 16 residues. V lost 4 bases, J lost 1 base, and 14 bases lay in between. The CDR3, as DNA: TGTGCCAGTAGTACGTCCCGGGACATCGCCAAAAACATTCAGTACTTC. Translation: CASSTSRDIAKNIQYF.

About this clone: Within the sample, other DNA sequences also encode this same CDR3. The J gene is TRBJ2-3, the V gene TRBV5-1; D is unresolved. Germline V CDR1 and CDR2: SGHRS, YFSETQ. Trimming pared 0 bases from V and 3 bases from J, leaving 5 bases between. This CDR3 is built from 13 residues. The CDR3 region is CASSLAGTDTQYF. CDR3 sequence (DNA): TGCGCCAGCAGCTTGGCCGGGACAGATACGCAGTATTTT. The complete variable domain, with remaining parts taken from reference TRBV5-1 and TRBJ2-3, reads KAGVTQTPRYLIKTRGQQVTLSCSPISGHRSVSWYQQTPGQGLQFLFEYFSETQRNKGNFPGRFSGRQFSNSRSEMNVSTLELGDSALYLCASSLAGTDTQYFGPGTRLTVL.

This clone was seen more than once but under ten times. The sample holds other DNA sequences that translate to the same CDR3. This rearrangement joins TRBV5-1 to TRBJ2-7; TRBD1 matches at 11 bases. J lost 2 bases, V lost 3 bases, and 1 base had no gene match. Germline V gene lookup returns CDR1 SGHRS and CDR2 YFSETQ. The CDR3 extends over 14 amino acids. The CDR3 DNA follows: TGCGCCAGCAGCTGGGGACAGGGGGCCTACGAGCAGTACTTC. Protein product: CASSWGQGAYEQYF.

The J gene is TRBJ2-7, the V gene TRBV5-1; 7 nucleotides line up with TRBD1. The CDR3 has 15 amino acids. CDR1 is SGHRS and CDR2 is YFSETQ in the germline V gene. V trimming: 0 bases; J trimming: 2 bases; junction bases outside the gene matches: 5. The CDR3 loop reads CASSLGQGWTYEQYF. DNA of the CDR3: TGCGCCAGCAGCTTGGGACAGGGTTGGACCTACGAGCAGTACTTC.

This chain uses TRBV7-2 with TRBJ2-3, with 7 nucleotides matching TRBD2. J gave up 3 bases and V 6 bases, and 9 bases lay outside the gene matches. Germline CDR1 SGHTA, CDR2 FQGNSA. This CDR3 spans 15 amino acids. The CDR3: CASRKSGMGTDTQYF. The CDR3 DNA is TGTGCCAGCAGGAAGAGCGGGATGGGTACAGATACGCAGTATTTT.

This rearrangement joins TRBV7-2 to TRBJ2-7, with 10 bases matching TRBD1. This CDR3 region has 14 residues. The V and J ends lost 5 bases and 6 bases, in that order; junction bases with no gene match: 7. Per germline, CDR1 SGHTA and CDR2 FQGNSA. The CDR3, as DNA: TGTGCCAGCAGCCGGACAGGGGGTTATATCGAGCAGTACTTC. Translating gives CASSRTGGYIEQYF.

The V call is TRBV5-1, the J call TRBJ1-1; the match to TRBD1 covers 8 bases. The CDR3 runs to 17 residues. The germline CDR1 and CDR2 sequences are SGHRS and YFSETQ. The V gene end was trimmed by 0 bases and the J gene end by 5 bases; junction bases not matched to a gene: 12. The chain's CDR3 is CASSLAYIGQGGTEAFF. The CDR3 DNA sequence: TGCGCCAGCAGCTTGGCCTACATCGGACAGGGAGGGACTGAAGCTTTCTTT.

J is TRBJ2-1 and V is TRBV7-2, with 9 bases aligning to TRBD2. Trimming removed 1 base from V and 6 bases from J; junction bases left unmatched: 4. CDR1 is SGHTA, CDR2 FQGNSA, per germline. The CDR3 contains 15 residues. The CDR3 here is CASSLGAGGFNEQFF. CDR3 sequence (DNA): TGTGCCAGCAGCTTAGGAGCGGGAGGTTTCAATGAGCAGTTCTTC. Full variable domain (missing parts from reference TRBV7-2 and TRBJ2-1): GAGVSQSPSNKVTEKGKDVELRCDPISGHTALYWYRQSLGQGLEFLIYFQGNSAPDKSGLPSDRFSAERTGGSVSTLTIQRTQQEDSAVYLCASSLGAGGFNEQFFGPGTRLTVL.

The chain links TRBV28 to TRBJ1-1; TRBD1 is a possible D gene (6 bases). The CDR3 loop spans 11 amino acids. V was cut by 9 bases and J by 3 bases, with 8 bases left in between. The germline CDR1 and CDR2 sequences are MDHEN and SYDVKM. The CDR3 reads CASQGYTEAFF. The DNA for the CDR3 is TGTGCCAGTCAGGGGTACACTGAAGCTTTCTTT.

The chain recombines TRBV7-2 with TRBJ2-7, with D unresolved. The V end lost 1 base, the J end lost 4 bases, and 11 bases lay between the germline ends. This CDR3 contains 14 residues. From germline, CDR1 is SGHTA and CDR2 FQGNSA. CDR3 DNA: TGTGCCAGCAGCTTAGGACCAGGCCCGTACGAGCAGTACTTC. Amino acids: CASSLGPGPYEQYF. Looking up the rest from reference TRBV7-2 and TRBJ2-7 gives the full variable domain: GAGVSQSPSNKVTEKGKDVELRCDPISGHTALYWYRQSLGQGLEFLIYFQGNSAPDKSGLPSDRFSAERTGGSVSTLTIQRTQQEDSAVYLCASSLGPGPYEQYFGPGTRLTVT.

CDR3 in amino acids: CASRRQAKETQYF. For the CDR3, the DNA is TGTGCCAGCAGACGACAGGCCAAAGAGACCCAGTACTTC. The chain combines TRBV12-3 or TRBV12-4 with TRBJ2-5; possibly TRBD1 for D (6 bases). Trimming removed 6 bases at V and 3 bases at J, with 11 bases between. This CDR3 comprises 13 residues.

The J gene is TRBJ1-5, the V gene TRBV28; 8 bases agree with TRBD1. V was pared by 5 bases and J by 5 bases, with 5 bases of the junction left unmatched. The CDR3 is 14 amino acids. Germline V gives CDR1 MDHEN, CDR2 SYDVKM. CDR3 in amino acids: CASSPRTGHQPQHF. CDR3 in DNA: TGTGCCAGCAGTCCAAGGACAGGGCATCAGCCCCAGCATTTT.

This clone was found once. The chain couples TRBV6-6 to TRBJ1-4; D unresolved. Germline CDR1 MNHNY, CDR2 SVGAGI (reference sequence). There are 15 residues in the CDR3. V dropped 7 bases and J dropped 7 bases, with 19 bases sitting between them. CDR3 sequence (DNA): TGTGCCAGCACCCCCTACGGGAGATCAGCTGAAAAACTGTTTTTT. Its translation is CASTPYGRSAEKLFF.

This chain joins TRBV5-1 and TRBJ2-1; 8 bases line up with TRBD2. This CDR3 contains 14 residues. With V trimmed by 4 bases and J by 8 bases, 8 bases remained unmatched. Germline values: CDR1 SGHRS, CDR2 YFSETQ. CDR3: CASSQTAGGYEQFF. DNA for the CDR3: TGCGCCAGCAGCCAGACGGCGGGAGGTTATGAGCAGTTCTTC.

The table lists this clone with a count of one. This chain uses TRBV2 with TRBJ1-1; D might be TRBD1 (6 bases). V was trimmed by 4 bases and J by 0 bases, leaving 9 bases between them. The CDR3 runs to 14 residues. Germline V gene sequence: CDR1 SNHLY, CDR2 FYNNEI. CDR3 loop: CASSARQVNTEAFF. DNA of the CDR3: TGTGCCAGCAGTGCCAGACAGGTGAACACTGAAGCTTTCTTT.

The V and J genes are TRBV5-1 and TRBJ2-2; TRBD2 aligns across 8 bases. The CDR3 totals 16 residues. The V and J ends lost 1 base and 2 bases, in that order; junction bases with no gene match: 4. Germline V gene lookup returns CDR1 SGHRS and CDR2 YFSETQ. This chain's CDR3 is CASSLTSGPNTGELFF. The CDR3 DNA reads as TGCGCCAGCAGCTTGACTAGCGGACCTAACACCGGGGAGCTGTTTTTT.

The chain uses TRBV7-2 and TRBJ2-1, with D unclear. CDR1 is SGHTA, CDR2 FQGNSA, per germline. The CDR3 extends over 14 amino acids. V lost 2 bases and J lost 3, with 8 bases in between. The CDR3 spells CASSLLPGYNEQFF. The CDR3 DNA follows: TGTGCCAGCAGCTTACTCCCAGGCTACAATGAGCAGTTCTTC.